This T cell receptor beta chain was retrieved from a study of patients and donors after allogeneic stem cell transplantation. TCRdb recomputed calls from the RT-PCR reads with MiXCR, one row per CDR3 protein. The sample holds 900,000 to 1,000,000 distinct CDR3 sequences, approximately 18% seen once. The material sequenced was blood, either unsorted or a sorted T cell fraction (not recorded which). This clonotype originated in a human donor who was either an allogeneic HSCT recipient or a stem cell or donor lymphocyte infusion donor (not recorded which). It is not recorded whose cells these are; they may come from a transplant donor.

The CDR3 region is CASRAFPSGGPNEQFF. As DNA, the CDR3 is TGTGCCAGCAGGGCATTTCCTAGCGGGGGACCCAATGAGCAGTTCTTC. The chain is built from TRBV27 and TRBJ2-1; 10 bases are a match to TRBD2. This CDR3 spans 16 amino acids. J was trimmed by 6 bases and V by 6 bases; bases with no gene match: 11. The germline V gene encodes CDR1 MNHEY and CDR2 SMNVEV (reference sequence).